Listed here are 23 T cell receptor beta chains from one sample, sequenced in a study of OX40 agonist ivuxolimab in advanced cancers. The data were produced by immunoSEQ multiplex PCR, yet TCRdb's version contains in-frame clones alone and is incomplete. The sample lists under 80,000 clones, 87% occurring once. The material sequenced was CD4+ or CD8+ T cells sorted from blood, taken in a trial of the OX40 agonist ivuxolimab. All receptors derive from an adult with an advanced solid tumor such as melanoma, head and neck, liver or kidney cancer.

In DNA form, the CDR3 reads TGTGCCAGCAGTGTAGTAGCAGGTTCTCTCGAGCAGTACTTC. It encodes CASSVVAGSLEQYF. This chain connects TRBV28 to TRBJ2-7; D not certain. Germline CDR1 is MDHEN and CDR2 is SYDVKM. CDR3 length: 14 amino acids. With 5 bases removed from V and 6 bases from J, the gap between germline ends came to 17 bases. Complete variable domain (other parts from reference TRBV28 and TRBJ2-7): DVKVTQSSRYLVKRTGEKVFLECVQDMDHENMFWYRQDPGLGLRLIYFSYDVKMKEKGDIPEGYSVSREKKERFSLILESASTNQTSMYLCASSVVAGSLEQYFGPGTRLTVT.

This rearrangement joins TRBV9 to TRBJ2-7; 9 bases align to TRBD1. Germline trimming cut 4 bases from V and 3 bases from J; bases unmatched to any gene: 5. Germline CDR1 is SGDLS and CDR2 is YYNGEE. The CDR3 covers 14 residues. The CDR3 sequence is CASSPGQGRYEQYF. The CDR3 DNA follows: TGTGCCAGCAGCCCCGGACAGGGGCGCTACGAGCAGTACTTC.

The rearrangement joins TRBV10-3 to TRBJ2-1; 8 bases match TRBD2. This CDR3 region has 14 residues. CDR1 and CDR2 from the germline V gene are ENHRY and SYGVKD. Trimming removed 5 bases from V and 6 bases from J; junction bases left unmatched: 6. The CDR3 sequence: CAISSGGPVNEQFF. For the CDR3, the DNA is TGTGCCATCAGTAGCGGGGGCCCCGTCAATGAGCAGTTCTTC.

The chain employs TRBV29-1 and TRBJ2-3; 9 nucleotides agree with TRBD1. CDR1 is SQVTM and CDR2 is ANQGSEA in the germline V gene. This CDR3 has 15 amino acids. The ends lost 2 bases at V and 1 base at J; junction bases unmatched: 4. CDR3 loop: CSVEKWTGGTDTQYF. The CDR3 nucleotides read TGCAGCGTTGAAAAATGGACAGGGGGCACAGATACGCAGTATTTT.

This chain uses TRBV6-1 with TRBJ1-5; D is undetermined. The CDR3 covers 19 residues. Germline V CDR1 and CDR2: MNHNS, SASEGT. Between the trimmed V and J ends, which lost 3 bases and 0 bases, there was a span of 21 bases. The CDR3 nucleotides are TGTGCCAGCAGTGAGTTAAGAGTGACCGAGACCTATAGCAATCAGCCCCAGCATTTT. Translating it yields CASSELRVTETYSNQPQHF.

The chain joins TRBV19 to TRBJ2-5; TRBD1 agrees at 9 bases. Judging by the DNA end, TRBJ2-7 fits better; the J call may be wrong. This CDR3 spans 14 amino acids. Looked up from germline, CDR1 is LNHDA and CDR2 is SQIVND (reference sequence). CDR3 residues: CASSTAGQGTEQYF. CDR3 nucleotides: TGTGCCAGTAGTACTGCCGGACAGGGGACCGAGCAGTACTTC.

Turning to this clone: Sequence at one end of the junction differs from germline and may be a read error. The chain uses TRBV10-3 and TRBJ2-7; D uncertain. The V gene's germline CDR1 is ENHRY and CDR2 SYGVKD. The CDR3 totals 13 residues. The CDR3 sequence: CAISQSVVPEQYF. The CDR3 nucleotides are TGTGCCATCAGTCAGTCGGTCGTCCCCGAGCAGTACTTC.

The chain uses TRBV12-5 and TRBJ2-3; 7 bases fit TRBD1. The CDR3 is made up of 16 amino acids. The V and J ends lost 2 bases and 5 bases, in that order; junction bases with no gene match: 10. In germline, CDR1 is LGHNT, CDR2 FRNRAP. CDR3 sequence reads: CASGLQQGQAGDTQYF. In nucleotides, the CDR3 is TGTGCTAGTGGTTTGCAACAGGGGCAAGCTGGAGATACGCAGTATTTT.

This clone was seen just once. The rearrangement uses TRBV7-7 and TRBJ2-5; D possibly corresponds to TRBD1 (5 bases). The CDR3 totals 11 residues. Germline V gene data show CDR1 as SSHAT and CDR2 as FNYEAQ (reference sequence). The V end was cut by 3 bases, the J end by 14 bases, with 13 bases between. The CDR3 coding sequence is TGTGCCAGCAGCTTCAACAGGCCTAAATACTTC. This translates into CASSFNRPKYF.

The chain has TRBV4-1 and TRBJ1-1; D is possibly TRBD1 (5 bases). The germline V and J ends were trimmed by 1 base and 1 base, with 16 bases remaining between them. In germline, CDR1 is MGHRA, CDR2 YSYEKL. The CDR3 sequence is 17 residues long. The CDR3 spells CASSQVERGAQNTEAFF. In nucleotides, the CDR3 is TGCGCCAGCAGCCAAGTCGAGCGAGGGGCGCAGAACACTGAAGCTTTCTTT.

On this clone: Germline and junction disagree at one end, which may indicate a read error. This chain connects TRBV2 to TRBJ1-5; 7 bases match TRBD1. CDR1 is SNHLY and CDR2 is FYNNEI in the germline V gene. The CDR3 extends over 14 amino acids. CDR3 amino acids: CASSEDRVGQPQHF. CDR3 bases: TGTGCCAGCAGCGAAGACAGGGTTGGTCAGCCCCAGCATTTT.

This clone is medium-sized in the sample. This chain joins TRBV2 and TRBJ1-1; D not certain. Germline V gene sequence: CDR1 SNHLY, CDR2 FYNNEI. There are 12 residues in the CDR3. Trimming removed 6 bases at V and 2 bases at J, with 7 bases between. Here the CDR3 DNA reads TGTGCCAGCAGGGACCCCAACACTGAAGCTTTCTTT. Its translation is CASRDPNTEAFF.

V and J are TRBV28 and TRBJ1-1; TRBD1 agrees at 7 bases. Germline V gene sequence: CDR1 MDHEN, CDR2 SYDVKM. Unmatched junction bases numbered 11, after V lost 6 bases and J lost 7 bases. The CDR3 runs 14 residues. The CDR3 here is CASSTTGALFEAFF. Written as DNA, the CDR3 is TGTGCCAGCAGCACTACAGGGGCCCTTTTTGAAGCTTTCTTT.

The rearrangement joins TRBV7-9 to TRBJ2-2; 8 bases are shared with TRBD1. The CDR3 contains 15 residues. V dropped 3 bases and J dropped 6; count of bases not matched to a gene: 6. CDR1 SEHNR and CDR2 FQNEAQ come from the germline V gene (reference sequence). Written as DNA, the CDR3 is TGTGCCAGCAGCTTGTCAGGGGGCAAGTCCGGGGAGCTGTTTTTT. Translating it yields CASSLSGGKSGELFF.

This chain uses TRBV6-5 with TRBJ2-1; D gene uncertain. The ends were cut back, 0 bases at V and 6 bases at J, with 9 bases in the middle. The CDR3 is 14 amino acids. CDR1 MNHEY and CDR2 SVGAGI come from the germline V gene. Written as DNA, the CDR3 is TGTGCCAGCAGTTACTCCCAGGACGGCAATGAGCAGTTCTTC. Translation: CASSYSQDGNEQFF.

The chain uses TRBV4-1 and TRBJ2-7, with D perhaps matching TRBD1 or TRBD2 (5 bases each). This CDR3 spans 14 amino acids. The germline V gene encodes CDR1 MGHRA and CDR2 YSYEKL. V dropped 8 bases and J dropped 0 bases, with 14 bases sitting between them. In nucleotides, the CDR3 is TGCGCCAGCTCCCCCAGAGGGACCTCCTACGAGCAGTACTTC. Its protein product is CASSPRGTSYEQYF.

The chain links TRBV5-8 to TRBJ2-3, with D unclear. The germline CDR1 and CDR2 sequences are SGHTS and YDEGEE. This CDR3 has 13 residues. The V end was cut by 1 base, the J end by 6 bases, with 9 bases between. The CDR3 sequence is CASSLQQSDTQYF. CDR3 DNA: TGTGCCAGCAGCTTGCAGCAGAGCGATACGCAGTATTTT.

The chain is built from TRBV28 and TRBJ1-1; no reliable D call. V lost 8 bases and J lost 11, with 18 bases in between. This CDR3 contains 12 residues. The germline CDR1 and CDR2 sequences are MDHEN and SYDVKM. The chain's CDR3 is CASPRRDLVAFF. Written as DNA, the CDR3 is TGTGCCAGCCCCCGTCGGGATTTGGTCGCTTTCTTT. Using reference TRBV28 and TRBJ1-1 for the parts outside the CDR3, the full variable domain is DVKVTQSSRYLVKRTGEKVFLECVQDMDHENMFWYRQDPGLGLRLIYFSYDVKMKEKGDIPEGYSVSREKKERFSLILESASTNQTSMYLCASPRRDLVAFFGQGTRLTVV.

The rearrangement uses TRBV19 and TRBJ2-5; TRBD2 matches at 9 bases. This CDR3 is built from 15 residues. J gave up 1 base and V 6 bases, and 6 bases lay outside the gene matches. CDR1 is LNHDA and CDR2 is SQIVND in the germline V gene (reference sequence). The CDR3 nucleotides are TGTGCCAGTAGGCAGACTAGCGGTGCCCAAGAGACCCAGTACTTC. It encodes CASRQTSGAQETQYF.

The CDR3 protein is CASSLAGQDYNEQFF. CDR3 nucleotides: TGTGCCAGCAGCTTAGCGGGGCAGGATTACAATGAGCAGTTCTTC. The chain couples TRBV11-2 to TRBJ2-1, with D possibly called TRBD1 or TRBD2 (5 bases each). Trimming pared 1 base from V and 4 bases from J, leaving 11 bases between. The length of the CDR3 is 15 residues. Germline V gene lookup returns CDR1 SGHAT and CDR2 FQNNGV.

The rearrangement joins TRBV4-3 to TRBJ2-5; a possible D gene is TRBD2 (6 bases). The CDR3 sequence is 20 residues long. With 0 bases removed from V and 2 bases from J, the gap between germline ends came to 25 bases. Germline CDR1 LGHNA, CDR2 YSLEER. The CDR3 nucleotides are TGCGCCAGCAGCCAAGAGTTCGCCCCGGTCTCGGGACTCCTTCAAGAGACCCAGTACTTC. It is translated as CASSQEFAPVSGLLQETQYF.

V and J are TRBV21-1 and TRBJ2-5; no DNA check was done on the table's D call, TRBD2. The assigned J gene may be wrong: the sequence end matches TRBJ2-7 better. TRBV21-1 is a pseudogene segment. The CDR3 loop spans 16 amino acids. The CDR3 loop is CASNIGEVKPAYEQYF. CDR3 coding DNA: TGTGCCAGCAACATAGGTGAGGTAAAACCCGCCTACGAGCAGTACTTC.

V and J are TRBV5-1 and TRBJ2-6, with 7 bases matching TRBD2. Trimming at V came to 4 bases and at J to 1 base, leaving 11 bases not matched to a gene. Germline loops: CDR1 SGHRS, CDR2 YFSETQ. This CDR3 contains 18 residues. CDR3 nucleotides: TGCGCCAGCAGCCTAGGGCCGCTAGCGGCTTCTGGGGCCAACGTCCTGACTTTC. It encodes CASSLGPLAASGANVLTF.